Sequencing of this TCR beta chain was carried out in a study of blood T cell repertoires in COVID-19. About the research overall: Collection of acute and convalescent COVID-19 samples took place in the United States, Italy and Spain.

Under the authors' procedure: Estimation of nucleated cell counts was performed using reference gene primer amplification. TCRdb's table, derived via immunoSEQ multiplex PCR, lists solely in-frame clones and lacks some. That table supplies the V and J calls and clone size; D and trimming were determined from the DNA. Here the sample spans 75,000 to 90,000 clones, 80% being singletons. The origin of this receptor is a woman aged 35 to 49 with active or convalescent COVID-19. Specimen: peripheral blood.

CDR3 amino acids: CASSPPHRAFPGDTEAFF. The CDR3 region has the DNA TGTGCCAGCTCACCACCGCACAGGGCTTTCCCAGGGGACACTGAAGCTTTCTTT. The chain has TRBV18 and TRBJ1-1; TRBD1 is a possible D gene (6 bases). The CDR3 consists of 18 residues. Deletions cut 0 bases from V and 3 bases from J, with 20 bases between. Germline values: CDR1 KGHSH, CDR2 LQKENI.